Following are 22 T cell receptor beta chains from one sample sequenced in a study of identical twins. One entry per CDR3 protein results from TCRdb running MiXCR on the 5' RACE reads. The sample has about 210,000 distinct CDR3 sequences; roughly 10% are singletons. The specimen was memory (CD45RO+) T cells sorted from blood. The origin of the receptors is a woman between 18 and 30 years old in good health.

This clonotype was seen more than once but under ten times. J is TRBJ1-1 and V is TRBV7-8; D is perhaps TRBD1 (5 bases). The CDR3 consists of 13 residues. Trimming took 3 bases from V and 11 from J, leaving 16 bases between them. The germline CDR1 and CDR2 sequences are SGHVS and FQNEAQ. This CDR3 reads CASSFQSPEGAFF. In DNA, the CDR3 is TGTGCCAGCAGCTTTCAATCACCCGAGGGGGCTTTCTTT.

V is TRBV5-5 and J is TRBJ2-3; 9 bases align to TRBD2. Germline values: CDR1 SGHKS, CDR2 YYEKEE (reference sequence). The length of the CDR3 is 15 residues. V lost 2 bases, J lost 5 bases, and 6 bases stayed unmatched. CDR3 in amino acids: CASSLYGLAIDTQYF. CDR3 nucleotides: TGTGCCAGCAGCTTATATGGACTAGCGATAGATACGCAGTATTTT.

This chain joins TRBV2 and TRBJ1-2; D call uncertain. This CDR3 has 13 amino acids. CDR1 is SNHLY, CDR2 FYNNEI, per germline. Trimming removed 7 bases at V and 2 bases at J, with 11 bases between. The CDR3 DNA follows: TGTGCCAGCAAGGAGAACGGGAACTATGGCTACACCTTC. Its translation: CASKENGNYGYTF. Combining the CDR3 with reference TRBV2 and TRBJ1-2 gives the whole variable domain EPEVTQTPSHQVTQMGQEVILRCVPISNHLYFYWYRQILGQKVEFLVSFYNNEISEKSEIFDDQFSVERPDGSNFTLKIRSTKLEDSAMYFCASKENGNYGYTFGSGTRLTVV.

In its sample, this clonotype was seen a few times. The chain has TRBV13 and TRBJ2-3; 10 bases are a match to TRBD2. Germline CDR1 is PRHDT and CDR2 is FYEKMQ (reference sequence). The J segment lost 4 bases and the V segment lost 5 bases, leaving 9 bases of the junction unmatched. The CDR3 length is 16 residues. DNA for the CDR3: TGTGCCAGCAGCCTCAAGCGGGGGGGCCTTGCAGATACGCAGTATTTT. This gives the protein CASSLKRGGLADTQYF.

This clonotype has ten or more counts. This chain connects TRBV5-1 to TRBJ1-2, with D unresolved. Trimming pared 0 bases from V and 4 bases from J, leaving 4 bases between. Germline V gene sequence: CDR1 SGHRS, CDR2 YFSETQ. This CDR3 has 12 amino acids. The DNA for the CDR3 is TGCGCCAGCAGCTTGGTGGGCTATGGCTACACCTTC. It codes for CASSLVGYGYTF.

This clonotype was counted only a few times. This chain joins TRBV7-9 and TRBJ2-1; 7 bases align to TRBD2. Germline loops: CDR1 SEHNR, CDR2 FQNEAQ (reference sequence). The CDR3 runs to 17 residues. V shed 4 bases, J shed 0 bases, and the junction held 9 bases outside the gene matches. The CDR3 nucleotides are TGTGCCAGCAGCTCCACGACTAGCTGGAGCTCCTACAATGAGCAGTTCTTC. Translated, it gives CASSSTTSWSSYNEQFF.

This clonotype was detected only a few times. The J gene is TRBJ1-1, the V gene TRBV11-2, with D unresolved. V was cut by 1 base and J by 1 base, with 22 bases left in between. Germline loops: CDR1 SGHAT, CDR2 FQNNGV. This CDR3 spans 19 amino acids. The CDR3 DNA follows: TGTGCCAGCAGCTTAGTGTTCTCCGACTCCAGTCGCGGGAACACTGAAGCTTTCTTT. This codes for CASSLVFSDSSRGNTEAFF.

The chain has TRBV20-1 and TRBJ2-5; D is undetermined. The CDR3 contains 11 residues. The ends were cut back, 6 bases at V and 1 base at J, with 6 bases in the middle. The V gene's germline CDR1 is DFQATT and CDR2 SNEGSKA (reference sequence). The CDR3, as DNA: TGCAGTGCCATCCCCCAAGAGACCCAGTACTTC. This sequence encodes CSAIPQETQYF.

This clonotype occurred many times. The chain couples TRBV5-1 to TRBJ2-1; D gene unclear. The CDR3 loop spans 14 amino acids. Germline V CDR1 and CDR2: SGHRS, YFSETQ. Trimming took 2 bases from V and 9 from J, leaving 15 bases between them. CDR3 residues: CASSFDPLNGEQFF. In DNA, the CDR3 is TGCGCCAGCAGCTTCGATCCCCTCAACGGTGAGCAGTTCTTC.

This clonotype appeared many times. The junction does not match germline at one end; this may be a read error. The chain couples TRBV7-2 to TRBJ2-1; TRBD2 matches 9 bases. This CDR3 spans 15 amino acids. Germline V CDR1 and CDR2: SGHTA, FQGNSA. The CDR3 coding sequence is TGTGCCAGCAGCCTAGCGGGAAGCTCCTACAATGAGCAGTTCTTC. Translation gives CASSLAGSSYNEQFF.

This clonotype was detected only a few times. This rearrangement joins TRBV20-1 to TRBJ2-7; 12 bases match TRBD1. CDR3 length: 15 residues. The V segment lost 3 bases and the J segment 5 bases; nucleotides outside the gene matches: 8. Germline CDR1 reads DFQATT; CDR2 reads SNEGSKA (reference sequence). In nucleotides, the CDR3 is TGCAGTGCTAGTTTCCCGGGACAGGGGGCAAACGAGCAGTACTTC. Protein sequence: CSASFPGQGANEQYF.

This clonotype was seen ten or more times. The genes are TRBV28 and TRBJ2-2, with D possibly being TRBD1 or TRBD2 (5 bases each). Germline CDR1 is MDHEN and CDR2 is SYDVKM. V lost 8 bases and J lost 6, with 13 bases in between. The length of the CDR3 is 13 residues. The CDR3 coding sequence is TGTGCCAGCCAAGGGACCCCTTCCGGGGAGCTGTTTTTT. Translated: CASQGTPSGELFF. The full variable domain, in which reference TRBV28 and TRBJ2-2 provide the parts outside the CDR3, is DVKVTQSSRYLVKRTGEKVFLECVQDMDHENMFWYRQDPGLGLRLIYFSYDVKMKEKGDIPEGYSVSREKKERFSLILESASTNQTSMYLCASQGTPSGELFFGEGSRLTVL.

This clonotype has a single count. The chain combines TRBV7-2 with TRBJ2-1; TRBD2 matches 11 bases. CDR1 and CDR2 (germline): SGHTA, FQGNSA. V shed 5 bases and J 8 bases; nucleotides not matched to a gene: 11. This CDR3 spans 16 amino acids. The CDR3, as DNA: TGTGCCAGCAGCACACGACTAGCGGGGACCCCCCATGAGCAGTTCTTC. Protein product: CASSTRLAGTPHEQFF.

This chain links TRBV5-1 with TRBJ2-2; 10 bases line up with TRBD2. Germline CDR1 is SGHRS and CDR2 is YFSETQ. V trimming: 2 bases; J trimming: 1 base; junction bases outside the gene matches: 5. The CDR3 sequence is 17 residues long. The DNA of the CDR3 is TGCGCCAGCAGCTTTTCGCCTAGCGGGGGGAACACCGGGGAGCTGTTTTTT. It specifies CASSFSPSGGNTGELFF.

This clonotype was counted between two and nine times. This sequence joins TRBV6-1 and TRBJ1-1; D unresolved. V was clipped by 5 bases and J by 4 bases, with 14 bases between them. Germline lookup yields CDR1 MNHNS and CDR2 SASEGT. The CDR3 loop spans 14 amino acids. This CDR3 reads CASSPQGKSTEAFF. DNA for the CDR3: TGTGCCAGCAGTCCACAAGGGAAAAGCACTGAAGCTTTCTTT.

This rearrangement joins TRBV7-3 to TRBJ2-3; 8 bases map to TRBD2. The germline V gene encodes CDR1 SGHTA and CDR2 FQGTGA. The ends lost 1 base at V and 1 base at J; junction bases unmatched: 1. This CDR3 spans 15 amino acids. The CDR3 DNA sequence: TGTGCCAGCAGCTTAATGCGGGGGGGCACAGATACGCAGTATTTT. Translating it yields CASSLMRGGTDTQYF.

This clonotype turned up a few times. The gene calls are TRBV28 and TRBJ2-5; D gene uncertain. V was cut by 3 bases and J by 5 bases, with 7 bases left in between. Germline loops: CDR1 MDHEN, CDR2 SYDVKM. The CDR3 is made up of 12 amino acids. This chain's CDR3 is CASSFGLETQYF. The CDR3 nucleotides are TGTGCCAGCAGTTTTGGTTTGGAGACCCAGTACTTC.

The chain carries TRBV20-1 and TRBJ2-3; no clear D. In germline, CDR1 is DFQATT, CDR2 SNEGSKA (reference sequence). The CDR3 is made up of 11 amino acids. V lost 5 bases and J 5 bases, leaving 8 bases between the germline ends. CDR3 in DNA: TGCAGTGCTTCCTCGAGAGATACGCAGTATTTT. Its translation is CSASSRDTQYF.

The chain is built from TRBV3-1 and TRBJ2-5, with D possibly TRBD2 on 6 matching bases. Germline V gives CDR1 LGHDT, CDR2 YNNKEL (reference sequence). V was shortened by 4 bases and J by 6 bases, with 15 bases between the two germline ends. This CDR3 comprises 14 residues. CDR3 sequence: CASSRAEAGKTQYF. CDR3 DNA: TGTGCCAGCAGCCGCGCCGAGGCGGGAAAGACCCAGTACTTC.

Notes on this clonotype: A read error may produce the germline difference seen at one junction end. The chain recombines TRBV20-1 with TRBJ1-2; no definite D call. Germline CDR1 and CDR2: DFQATT and SNEGSKA (reference sequence). The length of the CDR3 is 12 residues. The CDR3 protein is CSVRDYGDGYTF. The DNA for the CDR3 is TGCAGTGTTAGAGATTATGGGGATGGCTACACCTTC.

This clonotype was counted many times. The V gene is TRBV7-9, the J gene TRBJ2-7; no reliable D call. Germline CDR1 reads SEHNR; CDR2 reads FQNEAQ (reference sequence). With 5 bases removed from V and 4 bases from J, the gap between germline ends came to 9 bases. The CDR3 length is 12 residues. The CDR3 bases are TGTGCCAGCAGCCCCGTCTCGTACGAGCAGTACTTC. Translated: CASSPVSYEQYF.

Many counts were recorded for this clonotype. The genes are TRBV5-1 and TRBJ2-5; D might be TRBD1 or TRBD2, each matching 5 bases. Germline CDR1 and CDR2: SGHRS and YFSETQ. V lost 2 bases to trimming and J lost 0 bases, with 11 bases between them. The CDR3 extends over 15 amino acids. The CDR3 loop reads CASSFRGTYQETQYF. CDR3 bases: TGCGCCAGCAGCTTTCGTGGGACGTACCAAGAGACCCAGTACTTC.